Below, 3 T cell receptor beta chains from the same sample are listed, as sequenced in a study of human T cells and chemical hapten exposure. Time point meaning: patch test 2, 6 weeks after DPC sensitization. Treatment in this sample: therapeutic diphenylcyclopropenone sensitization with weekly scalp DPC. MiXCR, applied by TCRdb to the RACE reads, yields one record per CDR3 protein. This table holds 35,000 to 45,000 distinct CDR3 sequences, around 9.3% found once. Sequenced here: whole blood, sampled in connection with sensitization to the hapten diphenylcyclopropenone (DPC). These receptors were obtained from a middle-aged woman with alopecia areata. Some clones in this sample may be carry-over from other donors' samples.

This clonotype occurred many times. The gene calls are TRBV6-6 and TRBJ1-2; a weak D match, TRBD1 (5 bases). Germline loops: CDR1 MNHNY, CDR2 SVGAGI (reference sequence). Trimming took off 7 bases at V and 4 bases at J, with 10 bases between the two ends. CDR3 size: 12 residues. The CDR3, as DNA: TGTGCCAGCACCCCGGACACCTATGGCTACACCTTC. It codes for CASTPDTYGYTF.

This clonotype has only a few counts. The chain recombines TRBV29-1 with TRBJ2-1, with a weak D call TRBD1 (6 bases). CDR3 size: 14 residues. Germline V lookup: CDR1 SQVTM, CDR2 ANQGSEA. Trimming took 7 bases from V and 4 from J, leaving 17 bases between them. In DNA form, the CDR3 reads TGCAGCGCGGACAGCCCCTCTGGGTACAATGAGCAGTTCTTC. It translates to CSADSPSGYNEQFF.

At least ten counts were recorded for this clonotype. This chain uses TRBV6-1 with TRBJ1-5; D may be TRBD1 (6 bases). Germline loops: CDR1 MNHNS, CDR2 SASEGT. Trimming removed 5 bases at V and 7 bases at J, with 15 bases between. There are 14 residues in the CDR3. The CDR3 DNA reads TGTGCCAGCAGTCCCGGGACATCTACGCAGCCCCAGCATTTT. Residues: CASSPGTSTQPQHF.